This is a list of T cell receptor beta chains from one sample in a study of graft-versus-host responses after intestinal transplantation. Assay used: immunoSEQ multiplex PCR; TCRdb lists only in-frame clones, some missing. The repertoire holds tens of thousands of clones, with about 94% as singletons. These TCRs are of unknown antigen specificity. This material consisted of unstimulated CD4+ T cells sorted from spleen or lymph node cells, taken before transplant. These receptors were collected from a human donor who was the organ donor for an intestinal transplant. Both conserved end residues are part of each CDR3. D genes are given only for firm matches. Only part of the rows carry a size: once, few, many, or a class if the clone is expanded.

V	size	D	J	CDR3	DNA
TRBV11-2	.	.	TRBJ2-1	CASSPQSEQFF	TGTGCCAGCAGCCCTCAGAGTGAGCAGTTCTTC
TRBV27	.	.	TRBJ2-3	CASSSRHITTDTQYF	TGTGCCAGCAGTTCTCGACATATTACCACAGATACGCAGTATTTT
TRBV6-1	once	.	TRBJ2-7	CASSAYAVGEQYF	TGTGCCAGCAGCGCATACGCGGTCGGGGAGCAGTACTTC
TRBV6-5	.	.	TRBJ1-2	CASGSPNYGYTF	TGTGCCAGCGGCAGCCCTAACTATGGCTACACCTTC
TRBV5-4	.	TRBD2	TRBJ2-7	CASSNRGGGSYEQYF	TGTGCCAGCAGCAATCGCGGGGGAGGCTCCTACGAGCAGTACTTC
TRBV5-1	.	TRBD1	TRBJ2-7	CASSLEDRVQGLYF	TGCGCCAGCAGCTTGGAGGATCGGGTACAGGGGTTGTACTTC
TRBV9	.	TRBD1	TRBJ1-2	CASSVGDRGHGYTF	TGTGCCAGCAGCGTAGGGGACAGGGGGCATGGCTACACCTTC
TRBV7-8	.	TRBD1	TRBJ2-7	CASRRTGGVYEQYF	TGTGCCAGCAGACGGACAGGGGGCGTATACGAGCAGTACTTC
TRBV2	.	.	TRBJ1-6	CASNLGTSYNSPLHF	TGTGCCAGCAACCTCGGGACTTCCTATAATTCACCCCTCCACTTT
TRBV13	.	TRBD1	TRBJ2-1	CASSWWTGGYNEQFF	TGTGCCAGCAGCTGGTGGACAGGGGGTTACAATGAGCAGTTCTTC
TRBV18	.	.	TRBJ2-3	CASSPSGWSTDTQYF	TGTGCCAGCTCACCGTCGGGGTGGAGCACAGATACGCAGTATTTT
TRBV9	once	.	TRBJ2-7	CASSVGGDSYEQYF	TGTGCCAGCAGCGTAGGGGGAGACTCCTACGAGCAGTACTTC
TRBV28	.	.	TRBJ2-5	CASSLAGLQETQYF	TGTGCCAGCAGTTTAGCCGGACTCCAAGAGACCCAGTACTTC
TRBV9	.	.	TRBJ2-5	CASSVGPLETQYF	TGTGCCAGCAGCGTAGGCCCCCTGGAGACCCAGTACTTC
TRBV10-3	.	.	TRBJ1-2	CAISGTWDSGYTF	TGTGCCATCAGTGGGACATGGGATAGCGGCTACACCTTC
TRBV28	.	TRBD1	TRBJ1-4	CASSLMRDREEKLFF	TGTGCCAGCAGTTTAATGCGGGACAGGGAGGAAAAACTGTTTTTT
TRBV7-2	.	.	TRBJ1-5	CAINTGGGGNQPQHF	TGTGCCATAAATACGGGGGGCGGGGGCAATCAGCCCCAGCATTTT
TRBV7-3	.	TRBD2	TRBJ2-2	CASSSGGSTGELFF	TGTGCCAGCAGCTCCGGGGGGAGCACCGGGGAGCTGTTTTTT
TRBV5-1	.	TRBD1	TRBJ2-1	CASSLIDRGGWNEQFF	TGCGCCAGCAGCCTAATAGACAGGGGAGGTTGGAATGAGCAGTTCTTC
TRBV5-4	.	.	TRBJ1-1	CATVAGIF	TGTGCCACTGTGGCGGGGATTTTT
TRBV6-5	.	.	TRBJ1-5	CASSRGGGNQPQHF	TGTGCCAGCAGTAGGGGTGGGGGCAATCAGCCCCAGCATTTT